These 9 T cell receptor beta chains came from one sample sequenced in a study of cytomegalovirus exposure and HLA in healthy donors. Primers: 60 Vbeta forward and 13 Jbeta reverse. Produced via immunoSEQ multiplex PCR; TCRdb's table is partial and in-frame only. The sample shows 55,000 to 70,000 clones, over 75% of them seen only once. The sample was PBMCs. The receptors derive from a male donor in good health and CMV-seronegative.

The genes are TRBV11-2 and TRBJ1-2; 9 nucleotides match TRBD1. This CDR3 region has 17 residues. J was trimmed by 7 bases and V by 8 bases; bases with no gene match: 20. Germline loops: CDR1 SGHAT, CDR2 FQNNGV. CDR3 sequence (DNA): TGTGCCAGCTCACCTACGATGCCGGGACAGGGTGATTCTGGCTACACCTTC. Amino acid sequence: CASSPTMPGQGDSGYTF.

In regard to this clone: A read error may account for a junction end that differs from germline. The chain carries TRBV7-7 and TRBJ2-3; D is unresolved. CDR3 size: 13 residues. Germline V CDR1 and CDR2: SSHAT, FNYEAQ (reference sequence). Here the CDR3 DNA reads TGTGCTAGCAGCTTCGGAGATGGAGATACGCAGTATTTT. Residues: CASSFGDGDTQYF.

This sequence joins TRBV14 and TRBJ2-3; D call uncertain. The germline gives CDR1 SGHDN, CDR2 FVKESK. This CDR3 has 11 amino acids. Trimming shortened V by 6 bases and J by 7 bases, and 8 bases separated the two germline ends. The CDR3 sequence is CASSQANTQYF. DNA for the CDR3: TGTGCCAGCAGTCAGGCAAATACGCAGTATTTT.

The chain uses TRBV5-6 and TRBJ1-2; D is possibly TRBD1 (6 bases). Trimming pared 3 bases from V and 8 bases from J, leaving 20 bases between. CDR3 size: 15 residues. Germline assignment: CDR1 SGHDT and CDR2 YYEEEE. CDR3 region: CASSSSPYRAEGYTF. The DNA for the CDR3 is TGTGCCAGCAGCTCCTCACCTTACAGGGCGGAGGGCTACACCTTC.

V usage is TRBV14 and J usage is TRBJ2-3; 13 nucleotides match TRBD2. The CDR3 loop spans 16 amino acids. Germline V CDR1 and CDR2: SGHDN, FVKESK. Trimming at V came to 1 base and at J to 4 bases, leaving 2 bases not matched to a gene. CDR3 protein: CASSQVGLAGADTQYF. The CDR3 DNA sequence: TGTGCCAGCAGCCAAGTTGGACTAGCGGGGGCAGATACGCAGTATTTT.

J is TRBJ2-5 and V is TRBV7-2; tentatively, D is TRBD2 (5 bases). Trimming took 1 base from V and 3 from J, leaving 9 bases between them. Germline V CDR1 and CDR2: SGHTA, FQGNSA. CDR3 length equals 14 residues. The CDR3 spells CASSLETREETQYF. The CDR3 DNA is TGTGCCAGCAGCTTAGAGACGAGGGAAGAGACCCAGTACTTC.

The rearrangement joins TRBV30 to TRBJ2-7, with 7 bases identical to TRBD1. Germline lookup yields CDR1 GTSNPN and CDR2 SVGIG (reference sequence). J gave up 1 base and V 8 bases, and 8 bases lay outside the gene matches. The CDR3 covers 13 residues. CDR3 sequence (DNA): TGTGCCCATGGCGGCAGGGGGTCCTACGAGCAGTACTTC. Its translation is CAHGGRGSYEQYF.

CDR3 nucleotide sequence: TGTGCTAGTGGTTTGCCGGGGCGGGGGGTCTCCTACGAGCAGTACTTC. Translation gives CASGLPGRGVSYEQYF. The chain employs TRBV12-5 and TRBJ2-7, with TRBD2 identical over 8 bases. The CDR3 is made up of 16 amino acids. V was pared by 2 bases and J by 0 bases, with 6 bases of the junction left unmatched. Germline V lookup: CDR1 LGHNT, CDR2 FRNRAP. The variable domain in full, with the rest retrieved from reference TRBV12-5 and TRBJ2-7, is DARVTQTPRHKVTEMGQEVTMRCQPILGHNTVFWYRQTMMQGLELLAYFRNRAPLDDSGMPKDRFSAEMPDATLATLKIQPSEPRDSAVYFCASGLPGRGVSYEQYFGPGTRLTVT.

The chain employs TRBV9 and TRBJ2-5; TRBD1 matches 7 bases. The assigned J gene may be wrong: the sequence end matches TRBJ2-7 better. Germline V CDR1 and CDR2: SGDLS, YYNGEE. The CDR3 contains 17 residues. The CDR3 DNA reads TGTGCCAGCAGCGTAGGTCGAAACCGGGACAGCGACTACGAGCAGTACTTC. It is translated as CASSVGRNRDSDYEQYF.